Listed here are 4 T cell receptor beta chains from one sample, sequenced in a study of tumor-infiltrating lymphocytes in oesophageal squamous cell carcinoma. TCRdb redid the calling of the PCR reads with MiXCR, one entry per CDR3 protein. Among roughly 17,000 distinct CDR3 sequences, less than 55% were seen once, and the ten largest hold about 30%. Sequencing was performed on normal esophageal tissue next to the tumor. Receptor source: a female donor with esophageal squamous cell carcinoma.

This rearrangement joins TRBV10-3 to TRBJ2-5; 8 nucleotides match TRBD2. There are 15 residues in the CDR3. Losses at the gene ends were 3 bases for V and 4 bases for J; bases not matched to a gene: 7. Germline V gene data show CDR1 as ENHRY and CDR2 as SYGVKD. The CDR3 here is CAISDFGGRSETQYF. The CDR3 coding sequence is TGTGCCATCAGTGATTTTGGCGGGAGGTCAGAGACCCAGTACTTC.

A note on this clonotype: This may arise from a read error, as a much more abundant clone is one base away. The genes are TRBV7-6 and TRBJ2-5, with 7 bases fitting TRBD2. Germline loops: CDR1 SGHVS, CDR2 FNYEAQ. There are 16 residues in the CDR3. The ends lost 6 bases at V and 11 bases at J; junction bases unmatched: 21. CDR3 DNA sequence: TGTGCCAGCAGTTCCACTAGCGAAAGCTCCTACAATGAGCAGTACTTC. Protein product: CASSSTSESSYNEQYF.

J is TRBJ2-3 and V is TRBV6-1; D is perhaps TRBD1 or TRBD2 (6 bases each). The DNA end is more similar to TRBJ2-5, so the J call may be wrong. The germline gives CDR1 MNHNS, CDR2 SASEGT. The CDR3 has 15 residues. This CDR3 is CASSEAPGARETQYF. The CDR3 DNA sequence: TGTGCCAGCAGTGAAGCTCCGGGGGCTAGAGAGACCCAGTACTTC.

This clonotype was observed a handful of times. The CDR3 loop is CASSLANEQFF. The CDR3 DNA reads TGTGCCAGCAGTTTAGCAAATGAGCAGTTCTTC. The chain recombines TRBV12-3 or TRBV12-4 with TRBJ2-1; D is uncertain. The CDR3 contains 11 residues. V lost 0 bases and J 7 bases, leaving 1 base between the germline ends.